This T cell receptor beta chain was found in a study of T cell responses to AZD1222 COVID-19 vaccine. Study-level findings and limits: No repertoire was sampled before or during the peak T cell response, only after it. The breadth and depth of Spike-specific TCRs increased once two AZD1222 doses had been given. Among the donors, most were white British and more were female, and clonal diversity was possibly underestimated.

The table came from immunoSEQ multiplex PCR; TCRdb's copy has only in-frame clones and leaves some out. The repertoire includes 100,000 to 150,000 clones, less than 95% of them detected once, and 5% to 6.5% sits in the top ten. The V gene end was trimmed by 1 base and the J gene end by 1 base; junction bases not matched to a gene: 2. This CDR3 comprises 15 residues. Looked up from germline, CDR1 is SGHNT and CDR2 is YENEEA. With respect to this clone: The antigen is unknown.

This sample comprised peripheral blood, obtained on day 0 of AZD1222 vaccination. The rearrangement uses TRBV11-3 and TRBJ2-5; 8 nucleotides align to TRBD1. This receptor was obtained from an adult in good health. DNA for the CDR3: TGTGCCAGCAGCTTAGGACAGGGGATCCAAGAGACCCAGTACTTC. It yields the protein CASSLGQGIQETQYF.